This paragraph reports one T cell receptor beta chain. Its antigen has not been determined. No clone much larger than this one lies a single base away; base qualities are absent. This sample is part of a study of blood T cell repertoires in COVID-19 (dated by TCRdb to between 2020 and 2021). With regard to the full study: The collaborator samples originated in the United States, Italy and Spain and spanned the acute and convalescent phases of COVID-19. Samples came from the ongoing ImmuneRACE study (first 160 participants) plus 1,254 subjects from 6 global collaborators. A de-identified subject ID, COVID-19 status, age in years and sex were almost always included in the sample metadata. The repertoires were released in a freely available public database intended as a resource for research on the immune response to SARS-CoV-2. The material from the prospective study consisted of cDNA or gDNA derived from T cells, B-cell-depleted T cells, or PBMCs. The dataset comprised deeply sampled blood TCRbeta repertoires from subjects exposed to, actively infected with, or recovered from COVID-19. Where available, HLA class I and class II types were taken from metadata supplied by the sample provider and were not determined by assay-based typing. What the authors observed across the whole study: How much clinical and demographic metadata was included differed by source and by participant, and the metadata was provided uncurated.

At one collaborating source in Seattle, patients were enrolled during active infection and were followed longitudinally through the course of disease. The collaborating institutions used their own protocols to collect whole blood in K2EDTA tubes. For TCRbeta analysis, collaborator samples were shipped as frozen whole blood, as isolated PBMCs, or as DNA extracted from either sample type. TCRbeta CDR3 regions were amplified from genomic DNA using the immunoSEQ Assay, a bias-controlled multiplex PCR. Concerning the study's data processing: Within the assay, amplification of reference gene primers was used to estimate how many nucleated cells each sample contained. To quantify the absolute abundance of each unique TCRbeta CDR3 rearrangement, sequence reads were collapsed and filtered. For each sample, productive Simpson clonality was calculated by taking the square root of Simpson's diversity index across productive rearrangements. This immuneACCESS table, as held by TCRdb, lists in-frame sequences with V and J called but not all clones. Of the missing ones, under half trace to an unresolved V gene in checked studies; the others have no known cause. D and trimming come from the DNA, and the V and J calls and clone size come from that table. The table for this sample lists 180,000 or so clones; approximately 88% of them were counted only once. The ten largest clones represent 5.5% to 8% of the sample.

Sequenced material: peripheral blood. The sequence derives from a woman in her 40s with COVID-19, enrolled during active disease.

In nucleotide form, the sequence is TGCAGCGTTGAGAGACAGATAGACACTGAAGCTTTCTTT. Translated, this gives CSVERQIDTEAFF. Recombination joined TRBV29-1 with TRBJ1-1; the D segment could be TRBD1, given 5 matching bases. Trimming costs V 3 bases and J 3 bases, and their ends lie 11 bases apart. The CDR3 holds 13 amino acids from the cysteine to the phenylalanine. CDR3 DNA only is kept here, 39 bases in frame from base 1. Per the germline V gene, SQVTM is the CDR1 and ANQGSEA is the CDR2.